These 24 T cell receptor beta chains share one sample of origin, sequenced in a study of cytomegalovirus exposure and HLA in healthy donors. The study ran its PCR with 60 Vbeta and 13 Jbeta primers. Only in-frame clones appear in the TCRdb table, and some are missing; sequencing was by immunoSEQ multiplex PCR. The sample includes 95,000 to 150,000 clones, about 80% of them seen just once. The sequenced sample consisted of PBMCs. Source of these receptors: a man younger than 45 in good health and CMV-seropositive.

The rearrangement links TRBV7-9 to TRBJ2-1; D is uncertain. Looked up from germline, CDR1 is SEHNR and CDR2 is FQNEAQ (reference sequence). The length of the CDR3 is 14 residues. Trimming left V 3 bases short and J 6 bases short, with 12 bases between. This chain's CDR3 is CASSLVESVNEQFF. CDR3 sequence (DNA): TGTGCCAGCAGCTTGGTGGAAAGCGTCAATGAGCAGTTCTTC.

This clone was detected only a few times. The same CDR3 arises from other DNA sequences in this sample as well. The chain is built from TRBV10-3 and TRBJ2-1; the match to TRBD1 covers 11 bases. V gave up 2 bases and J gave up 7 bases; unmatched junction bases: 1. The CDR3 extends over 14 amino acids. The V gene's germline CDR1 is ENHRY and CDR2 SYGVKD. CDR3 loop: CAISEGQGANEQFF. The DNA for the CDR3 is TGTGCCATCAGTGAGGGACAGGGGGCAAATGAGCAGTTCTTC.

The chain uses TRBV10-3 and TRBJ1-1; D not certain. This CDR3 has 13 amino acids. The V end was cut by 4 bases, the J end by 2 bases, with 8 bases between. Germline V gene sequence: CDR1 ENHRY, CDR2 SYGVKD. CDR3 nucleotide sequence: TGTGCCATCAGTGGGTCGGCTAACACTGAAGCTTTCTTT. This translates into CAISGSANTEAFF.

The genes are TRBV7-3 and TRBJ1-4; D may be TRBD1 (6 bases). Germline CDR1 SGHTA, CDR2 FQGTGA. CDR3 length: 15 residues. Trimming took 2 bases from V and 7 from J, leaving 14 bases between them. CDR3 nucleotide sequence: TGTGCCAGCAGCTTAGGAGGACAGCAGAGTGAAAAACTGTTTTTT. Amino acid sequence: CASSLGGQQSEKLFF.

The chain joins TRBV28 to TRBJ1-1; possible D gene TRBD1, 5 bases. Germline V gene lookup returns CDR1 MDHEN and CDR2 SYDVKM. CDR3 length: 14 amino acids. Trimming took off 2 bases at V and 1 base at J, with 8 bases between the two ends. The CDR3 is CASSLAGKNTEAFF. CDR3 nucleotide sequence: TGTGCCAGCAGTTTAGCAGGGAAGAACACTGAAGCTTTCTTT.

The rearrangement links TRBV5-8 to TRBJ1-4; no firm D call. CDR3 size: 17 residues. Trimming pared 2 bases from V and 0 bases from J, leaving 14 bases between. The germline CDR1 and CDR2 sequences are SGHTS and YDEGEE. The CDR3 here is CASSLATQSPTNEKLFF. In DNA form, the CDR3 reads TGTGCCAGCAGCTTAGCGACGCAGAGCCCAACTAATGAAAAACTGTTTTTT.

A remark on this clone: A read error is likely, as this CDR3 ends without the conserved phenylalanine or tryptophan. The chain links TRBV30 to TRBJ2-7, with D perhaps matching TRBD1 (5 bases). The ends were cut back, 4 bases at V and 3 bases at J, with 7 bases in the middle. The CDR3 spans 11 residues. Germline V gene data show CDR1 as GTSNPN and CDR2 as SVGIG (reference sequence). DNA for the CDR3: TGTGCCTGGAACCAGGGCTACGAGCAGTACCTC. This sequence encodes CAWNQGYEQYL.

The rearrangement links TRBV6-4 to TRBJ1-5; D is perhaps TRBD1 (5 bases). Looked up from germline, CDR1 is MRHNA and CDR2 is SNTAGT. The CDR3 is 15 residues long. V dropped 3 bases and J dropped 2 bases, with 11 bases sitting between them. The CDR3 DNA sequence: TGTGCCAGCAGTGAGGACGGAGGGGGCAATCAGCCCCAGCATTTT. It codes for CASSEDGGGNQPQHF.

CDR3 residues: CASSLWAGGQPQHF. For the CDR3, the DNA is TGTGCCAGCAGTTTATGGGCAGGGGGACAGCCCCAGCATTTT. This chain joins TRBV28 and TRBJ1-5; 7 positions match TRBD1. Unmatched junction bases numbered 3, after V lost 0 bases and J lost 7 bases. The CDR3 covers 14 residues. The germline V gene encodes CDR1 MDHEN and CDR2 SYDVKM. Full variable domain (rest looked up from reference TRBV28 and TRBJ1-5): DVKVTQSSRYLVKRTGEKVFLECVQDMDHENMFWYRQDPGLGLRLIYFSYDVKMKEKGDIPEGYSVSREKKERFSLILESASTNQTSMYLCASSLWAGGQPQHFGDGTRLSIL.

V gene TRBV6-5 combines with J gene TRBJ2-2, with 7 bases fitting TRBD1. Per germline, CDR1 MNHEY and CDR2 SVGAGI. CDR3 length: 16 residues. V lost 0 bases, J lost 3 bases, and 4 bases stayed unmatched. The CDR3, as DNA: TGTGCCAGCAGTTACTCGATACAGGGGTACACCGGGGAGCTGTTTTTT. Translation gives CASSYSIQGYTGELFF.

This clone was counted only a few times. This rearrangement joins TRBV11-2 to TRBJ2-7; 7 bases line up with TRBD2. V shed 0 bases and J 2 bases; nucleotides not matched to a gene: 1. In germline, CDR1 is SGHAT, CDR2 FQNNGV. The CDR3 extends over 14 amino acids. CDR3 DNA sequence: TGTGCCAGCAGCTTAGAACTAGCGACCTACGAGCAGTACTTC. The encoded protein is CASSLELATYEQYF.

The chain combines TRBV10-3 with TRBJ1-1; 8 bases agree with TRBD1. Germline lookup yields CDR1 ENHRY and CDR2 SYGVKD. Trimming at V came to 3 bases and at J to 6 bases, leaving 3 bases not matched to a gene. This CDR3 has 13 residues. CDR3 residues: CAISEGTGPEAFF. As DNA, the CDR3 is TGTGCCATCAGTGAAGGGACAGGCCCTGAAGCTTTCTTT.

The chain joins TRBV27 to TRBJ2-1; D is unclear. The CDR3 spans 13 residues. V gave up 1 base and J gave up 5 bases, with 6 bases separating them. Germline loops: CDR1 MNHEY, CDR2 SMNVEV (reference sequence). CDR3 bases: TGTGCCAGCAGTTTATACAGAAACAATGAGCAGTTCTTC. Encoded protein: CASSLYRNNEQFF.

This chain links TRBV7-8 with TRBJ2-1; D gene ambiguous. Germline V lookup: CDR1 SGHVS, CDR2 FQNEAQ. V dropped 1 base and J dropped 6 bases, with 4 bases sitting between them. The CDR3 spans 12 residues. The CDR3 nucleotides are TGTGCCAGCAGCTTAGGTCTCAATGAGCAGTTCTTC. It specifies CASSLGLNEQFF.

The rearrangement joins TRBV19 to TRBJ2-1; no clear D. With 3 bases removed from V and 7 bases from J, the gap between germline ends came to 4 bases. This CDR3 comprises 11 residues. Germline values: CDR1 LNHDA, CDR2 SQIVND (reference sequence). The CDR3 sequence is CASSIRNEQFF. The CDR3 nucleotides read TGTGCCAGTAGTATCCGGAATGAGCAGTTCTTC.

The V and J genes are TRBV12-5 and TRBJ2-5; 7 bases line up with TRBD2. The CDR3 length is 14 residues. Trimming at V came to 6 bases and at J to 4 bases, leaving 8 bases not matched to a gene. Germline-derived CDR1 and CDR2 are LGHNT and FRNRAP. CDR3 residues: CASGYGGFGETQYF. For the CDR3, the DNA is TGTGCTAGTGGGTACGGGGGGTTCGGAGAGACCCAGTACTTC.

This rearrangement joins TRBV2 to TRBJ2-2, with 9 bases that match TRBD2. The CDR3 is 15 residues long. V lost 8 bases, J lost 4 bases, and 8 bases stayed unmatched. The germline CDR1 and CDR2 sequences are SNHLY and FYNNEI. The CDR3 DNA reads TGTGCCAGCGCGGGTACTAGCGGGTTCACCGGGGAGCTGTTTTTT. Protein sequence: CASAGTSGFTGELFF.

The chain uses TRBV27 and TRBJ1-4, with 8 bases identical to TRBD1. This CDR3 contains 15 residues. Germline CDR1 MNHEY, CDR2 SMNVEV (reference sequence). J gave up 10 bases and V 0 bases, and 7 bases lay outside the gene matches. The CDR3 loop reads CASSLSGTGFGKLFF. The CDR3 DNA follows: TGTGCCAGCAGTTTATCCGGGACAGGCTTCGGAAAACTGTTTTTT.

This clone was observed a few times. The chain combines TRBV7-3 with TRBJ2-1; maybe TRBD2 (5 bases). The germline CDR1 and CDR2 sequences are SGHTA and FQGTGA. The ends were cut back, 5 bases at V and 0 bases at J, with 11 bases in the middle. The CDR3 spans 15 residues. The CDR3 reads CASSPDSSSYNEQFF. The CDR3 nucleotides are TGTGCCAGCAGCCCGGACTCTAGCTCCTACAATGAGCAGTTCTTC.

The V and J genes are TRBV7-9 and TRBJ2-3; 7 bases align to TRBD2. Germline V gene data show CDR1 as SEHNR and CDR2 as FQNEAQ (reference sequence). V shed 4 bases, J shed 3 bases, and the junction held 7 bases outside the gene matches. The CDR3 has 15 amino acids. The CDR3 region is CASSSSGAGTDTQYF. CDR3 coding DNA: TGTGCCAGCAGCTCAAGCGGGGCAGGAACAGATACGCAGTATTTT. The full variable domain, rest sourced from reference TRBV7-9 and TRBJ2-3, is DTGVSQNPRHKITKRGQNVTFRCDPISEHNRLYWYRQTLGQGPEFLTYFQNEAQLEKSRLLSDRFSAERPKGSFSTLEIQRTEQGDSAMYLCASSSSGAGTDTQYFGPGTRLTVL.

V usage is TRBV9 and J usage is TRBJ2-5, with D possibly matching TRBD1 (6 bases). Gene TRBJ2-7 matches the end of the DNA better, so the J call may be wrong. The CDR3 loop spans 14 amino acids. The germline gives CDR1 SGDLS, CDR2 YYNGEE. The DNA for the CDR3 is TGTGCCAGCAGCATCGGACAGAGCTCCTACGAGCAGTACTTC. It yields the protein CASSIGQSSYEQYF.

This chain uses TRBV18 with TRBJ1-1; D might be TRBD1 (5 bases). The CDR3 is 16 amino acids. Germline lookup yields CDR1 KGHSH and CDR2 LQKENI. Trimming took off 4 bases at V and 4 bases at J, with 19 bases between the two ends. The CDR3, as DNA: TGTGCCAGCTCACGAGACGGACGGGGGAGAACCACTGAAGCTTTCTTT. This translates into CASSRDGRGRTTEAFF.

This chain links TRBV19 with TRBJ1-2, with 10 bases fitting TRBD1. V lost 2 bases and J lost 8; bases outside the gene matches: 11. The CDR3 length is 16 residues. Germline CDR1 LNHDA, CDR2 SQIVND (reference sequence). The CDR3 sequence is CASSIIPGQGTFGYTF. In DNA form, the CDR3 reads TGTGCCAGTAGTATAATCCCGGGACAGGGGACGTTCGGCTACACCTTC.

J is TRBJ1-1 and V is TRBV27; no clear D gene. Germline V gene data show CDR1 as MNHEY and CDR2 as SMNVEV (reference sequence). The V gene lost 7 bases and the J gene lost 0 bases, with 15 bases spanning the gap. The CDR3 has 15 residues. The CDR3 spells CASTPCGAVNTEAFF. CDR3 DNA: TGTGCCAGCACTCCTTGCGGAGCCGTGAACACTGAAGCTTTCTTT.